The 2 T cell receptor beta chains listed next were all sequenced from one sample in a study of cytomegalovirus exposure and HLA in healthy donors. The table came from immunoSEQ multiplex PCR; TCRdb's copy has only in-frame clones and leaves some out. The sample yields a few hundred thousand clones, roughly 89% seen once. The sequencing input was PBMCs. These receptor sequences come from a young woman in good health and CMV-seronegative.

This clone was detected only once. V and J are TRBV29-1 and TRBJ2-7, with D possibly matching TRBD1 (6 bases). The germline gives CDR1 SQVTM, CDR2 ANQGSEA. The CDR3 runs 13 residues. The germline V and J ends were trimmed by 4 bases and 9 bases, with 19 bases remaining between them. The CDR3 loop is CSVGGGGLRGQYF. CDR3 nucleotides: TGCAGCGTTGGGGGTGGGGGCCTACGTGGGCAGTACTTC.

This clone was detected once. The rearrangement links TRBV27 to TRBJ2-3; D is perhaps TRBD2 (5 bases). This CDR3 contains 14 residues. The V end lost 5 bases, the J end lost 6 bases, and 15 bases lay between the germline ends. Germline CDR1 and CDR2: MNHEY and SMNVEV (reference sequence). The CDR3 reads CASSPYTRGDTQYF. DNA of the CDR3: TGTGCCAGCAGTCCCTACACCCGAGGGGATACGCAGTATTTT.